The 23 T cell receptor beta chains below come from one sample, sequenced in a study of shared clonotypes between healthy human individuals. CD45RO negativity and positive selection for CCR7 defined naive CD8 cells, a population that excluded terminally differentiated effector memory CD45RA+ cells. The method was immunoSEQ multiplex PCR; TCRdb's version includes in-frame clones alone and lacks a portion of them. The sample has roughly 770,000 clones, approximately 97% seen once. The sample taken for sequencing was naive CD8+ T cells sorted from blood. Receptors were obtained from a man in his thirties or forties in good health.

CDR3 in amino acids: CATARGVSNEQFF. CDR3 in DNA: TGTGCTACCGCTCGCGGGGTGTCCAATGAGCAGTTCTTC. This chain links TRBV12-5 with TRBJ2-1, with a possible D match to TRBD2 (6 bases). This CDR3 is 13 amino acids long. The germline V gene has CDR1 LGHNT and CDR2 FRNRAP. With 10 bases removed from V and 6 bases from J, the gap between germline ends came to 16 bases. Together with reference TRBV12-5 and TRBJ2-1, the CDR3 gives the full variable domain: DARVTQTPRHKVTEMGQEVTMRCQPILGHNTVFWYRQTMMQGLELLAYFRNRAPLDDSGMPKDRFSAEMPDATLATLKIQPSEPRDSAVYFCATARGVSNEQFFGPGTRLTVL.

V is TRBV7-9 and J is TRBJ2-7, with 8 bases fitting TRBD1. Germline trimming cut 4 bases from V and 3 bases from J; bases unmatched to any gene: 11. Germline assignment: CDR1 SEHNR and CDR2 FQNEAQ (reference sequence). The CDR3 runs to 16 residues. In DNA form, the CDR3 reads TGTGCCAGCAGCTCTACGGGACAGGCGTTCCTCTACGAGCAGTACTTC. Encoded protein: CASSSTGQAFLYEQYF.

This sequence joins TRBV27 and TRBJ1-4; no clear D. From germline, CDR1 is MNHEY and CDR2 SMNVEV (reference sequence). The CDR3 has 13 residues. V shed 5 bases and J shed 8 bases, with 12 bases lying between them. For the CDR3, the DNA is TGTGCCAGCAGTCTACATTGGAGCGAAAAACTGTTTTTT. Amino acids: CASSLHWSEKLFF.

The chain recombines TRBV4-1 with TRBJ2-2, with D uncertain. V was trimmed by 2 bases and J by 0 bases, leaving 7 bases between them. In germline, CDR1 is MGHRA, CDR2 YSYEKL. The CDR3 contains 15 residues. The CDR3 region is CASSQRLANTGELFF. Here the CDR3 DNA reads TGCGCCAGCAGCCAAAGGCTAGCGAACACCGGGGAGCTGTTTTTT.

The chain has TRBV27 and TRBJ2-1; TRBD2 matches at 8 bases. The CDR3 is 16 residues long. Germline values: CDR1 MNHEY, CDR2 SMNVEV (reference sequence). The J segment lost 4 bases and the V segment lost 0 bases, leaving 5 bases of the junction unmatched. This CDR3 reads CASSLSWTSMYNEQFF. CDR3 DNA: TGTGCCAGCAGTTTATCCTGGACTAGCATGTACAATGAGCAGTTCTTC.

This chain uses TRBV4-3 with TRBJ2-3; 11 bases are shared with TRBD2. Germline-derived CDR1 and CDR2 are LGHNA and YSLEER. The V segment lost 5 bases and the J segment 1 base; nucleotides outside the gene matches: 11. The CDR3 spans 18 residues. This CDR3 reads CASSWRLAGSPRTDTQYF. The CDR3 coding sequence is TGCGCCAGCAGCTGGCGACTAGCGGGATCACCGCGCACAGATACGCAGTATTTT.

This clone was observed once. Other DNA sequences in the sample encode the same CDR3. The V gene is TRBV25-1, the J gene TRBJ2-1; 10 nucleotides line up with TRBD2. The germline CDR1 and CDR2 sequences are MGHDK and SYGVNS. The CDR3 is 15 amino acids. With 4 bases clipped from V and 4 bases from J, the junction kept 4 bases outside the gene matches. CDR3 DNA sequence: TGTGCCAGCAGTGCAGGACTAGCGGATTACAATGAGCAGTTCTTC. This codes for CASSAGLADYNEQFF.

The gene calls are TRBV10-1 and TRBJ2-1; 9 bases are a match to TRBD2. This CDR3 region has 15 residues. Germline V CDR1 and CDR2: WNHNN, SYGVQD (reference sequence). J lost 3 bases, V lost 5 bases, and 5 bases had no gene match. In nucleotides, the CDR3 is TGCGCCAGCAGTCCTAGCGGGACTCTCTACAATGAGCAGTTCTTC. Its protein is CASSPSGTLYNEQFF.

The chain links TRBV10-2 to TRBJ2-7; D is uncertain. V lost 10 bases and J 5 bases, leaving 9 bases between the germline ends. The CDR3 loop spans 10 amino acids. Germline V gene data show CDR1 as WSHSY and CDR2 as SAAADI. The CDR3 DNA sequence: TGCGCCACCAACCATAACGAGCAGTACTTC. Protein sequence: CATNHNEQYF.

This chain joins TRBV30 and TRBJ2-2; TRBD2 is a possible D gene (6 bases). This CDR3 comprises 13 residues. The V end lost 5 bases, the J end lost 2 bases, and 9 bases lay between the germline ends. Germline loops: CDR1 GTSNPN, CDR2 SVGIG (reference sequence). The CDR3 nucleotides read TGTGCCTGGGTAGCGGAAAACACCGGGGAGCTGTTTTTT. Translated, it gives CAWVAENTGELFF.

The genes are TRBV11-2 and TRBJ2-7; 8 bases fit TRBD1. Germline CDR1 reads SGHAT; CDR2 reads FQNNGV. This CDR3 is built from 14 residues. V shed 7 bases, J shed 5 bases, and the junction held 10 bases outside the gene matches. The CDR3: CASTHIPTGDEQYF. CDR3 DNA: TGTGCCAGCACTCATATACCGACAGGGGACGAGCAGTACTTC. Based on the CDR3 plus reference TRBV11-2 and TRBJ2-7, the full variable domain is EAGVAQSPRYKIIEKRQSVAFWCNPISGHATLYWYQQILGQGPKLLIQFQNNGVVDDSQLPKDRFSAERLKGVDSTLKIQPAKLEDSAVYLCASTHIPTGDEQYFGPGTRLTVT.

The CDR3 here is CASSSESTGVDRYF. The DNA of the CDR3 is TGTGCCAGCAGCTCGGAATCGACGGGGGTTGACCGGTATTTT. The chain is built from TRBV7-3 and TRBJ2-3, with D possibly matching TRBD2 (6 bases). The ends were cut back, 4 bases at V and 14 bases at J, with 22 bases in the middle. Per the germline V gene, CDR1 is SGHTA and CDR2 is FQGTGA. The CDR3 has 14 amino acids.

The V and J genes are TRBV2 and TRBJ2-7; no reliable D call. Germline CDR1 is SNHLY and CDR2 is FYNNEI. This CDR3 contains 12 residues. The germline V and J ends were trimmed by 4 bases and 3 bases, with 7 bases remaining between them. CDR3 sequence: CASSGAYYEQYF. CDR3 nucleotides: TGTGCCAGCAGTGGGGCATACTACGAGCAGTACTTC. Full variable domain (rest looked up from reference TRBV2 and TRBJ2-7): EPEVTQTPSHQVTQMGQEVILRCVPISNHLYFYWYRQILGQKVEFLVSFYNNEISEKSEIFDDQFSVERPDGSNFTLKIRSTKLEDSAMYFCASSGAYYEQYFGPGTRLTVT.

This rearrangement joins TRBV27 to TRBJ2-7; 7 nucleotides agree with TRBD2. Germline V gene sequence: CDR1 MNHEY, CDR2 SMNVEV (reference sequence). V dropped 3 bases and J dropped 3; count of bases not matched to a gene: 20. This CDR3 spans 19 amino acids. The CDR3 loop reads CASSLRTHTGWGGSYEQYF. In nucleotides, the CDR3 is TGTGCCAGCAGTTTGCGAACCCACACGGGGTGGGGCGGGAGCTACGAGCAGTACTTC.

This chain connects TRBV11-2 to TRBJ2-5; the D is unclear. Trimming took 6 bases from V and 5 from J, leaving 16 bases between them. CDR1 and CDR2 from the germline V gene are SGHAT and FQNNGV. The CDR3 has 14 amino acids. The CDR3 sequence: CASRPIGVEETQYF. DNA for the CDR3: TGTGCCAGCAGACCCATTGGGGTCGAGGAGACCCAGTACTTC.

The V call is TRBV6-6, the J call TRBJ1-2; no definite D call. The germline V gene encodes CDR1 MNHNY and CDR2 SVGAGI (reference sequence). This CDR3 spans 12 amino acids. V shed 5 bases and J shed 0 bases, with 4 bases lying between them. CDR3 sequence (DNA): TGTGCCAGCAGTGGGGCTAACTATGGCTACACCTTC. It translates to CASSGANYGYTF.

CDR3 nucleotide sequence: TGTGCCAGCAGCTCTAGCGGGAGCTCCTACGAGCAGTACTTC. Its protein product is CASSSSGSSYEQYF. This sequence joins TRBV5-4 and TRBJ2-7; TRBD2 agrees at 10 bases. Germline CDR1 and CDR2: SGHNT and YYREEE (reference sequence). The CDR3 is 14 residues long. With 3 bases clipped from V and 0 bases from J, the junction kept 0 bases outside the gene matches.

The chain links TRBV7-9 to TRBJ1-2; TRBD1 might be the D (5 bases). Germline V gene sequence: CDR1 SEHNR, CDR2 FQNEAQ (reference sequence). This CDR3 has 15 residues. V gave up 5 bases and J gave up 5 bases, with 18 bases separating them. In nucleotides, the CDR3 is TGTGCCAGCAGCATCGACAGATTAGTCCCGTATGGCTACACCTTC. This encodes CASSIDRLVPYGYTF.

The CDR3, as DNA: TGTGCCACCAGCAGAGAACTAGCGGGGAACAATGAGCAGTTCTTC. Translated, it gives CATSRELAGNNEQFF. V usage is TRBV15 and J usage is TRBJ2-1, with 10 nucleotides matching TRBD2. The CDR3 length is 15 residues. Trimming took 0 bases from V and 5 from J; bases not matched to a gene: 1. The V gene's germline CDR1 is LNHNV and CDR2 YYDKDF (reference sequence).

This clone occurred a few times. V and J are TRBV4-3 and TRBJ1-3; D ambiguous. Germline V CDR1 and CDR2: LGHNA, YSLEER. CDR3 length: 14 amino acids. The V end lost 3 bases, the J end lost 1 base, and 7 bases lay between the germline ends. The CDR3 coding sequence is TGCGCCAGCAGCCACGGAGATTCTGGAAACACCATATATTTT. The encoded protein is CASSHGDSGNTIYF.

The V call is TRBV5-6, the J call TRBJ1-2; D is uncertain. V lost 2 bases to trimming and J lost 6 bases, with 14 bases between them. CDR3 length: 14 residues. From germline, CDR1 is SGHDT and CDR2 YYEEEE. CDR3 region: CASSLFVGADGYTF. The DNA for the CDR3 is TGTGCCAGCAGCTTATTTGTGGGTGCGGATGGCTACACCTTC.

The J gene is TRBJ2-1, the V gene TRBV27, with D perhaps TRBD2 (5 bases). The CDR3 contains 13 residues. CDR1 and CDR2 from the germline V gene are MNHEY and SMNVEV (reference sequence). The V gene lost 5 bases and the J gene lost 6 bases, with 11 bases spanning the gap. CDR3 in amino acids: CASSLGAANEQFF. Here the CDR3 DNA reads TGTGCCAGCAGTCTAGGAGCGGCCAATGAGCAGTTCTTC.

The CDR3 loop is CASSPVAVTSTDTQYF. The CDR3 bases are TGCGCCAGCAGCCCAGTAGCGGTCACTAGCACAGATACGCAGTATTTT. The chain joins TRBV4-1 to TRBJ2-3, with a possible D match to TRBD2 (6 bases). This CDR3 spans 16 amino acids. Trimming pared 4 bases from V and 0 bases from J, leaving 14 bases between. Looked up from germline, CDR1 is MGHRA and CDR2 is YSYEKL.